The clone carrying this TCR beta chain was found a few times. Its specificity is unknown. Amplification used 60 Vbeta primers and 13 Jbeta primers. The protocol was immunoSEQ multiplex PCR, while the TCRdb copy is restricted to in-frame clones and leaves out a portion. The sample lists roughly 150,000 clones, roughly 80% occurring once. This sample stems from a study of cytomegalovirus exposure and HLA in healthy donors. Study findings and constraints: TCR beta sequences numbering around 15,000 were associated with HLA alleles at 0.05 false discovery rate in a later analysis. Later, TCR association rates were found to vary by HLA locus, highest for DRB1 and lowest for HLA-C. About 150 TCR beta chains were listed as cytomegalovirus-associated.

The CDR3 totals 13 residues. V shed 0 bases and J shed 6 bases, with 3 bases lying between them. Germline-derived CDR1 and CDR2 are MNHEY and SMNVEV (reference sequence). The sample taken for sequencing was PBMCs. The receptor comes from a male donor in good health and CMV-seronegative. The rearrangement uses TRBV27 and TRBJ1-6; unclear D gene. CDR3 nucleotides: TGTGCCAGCAGTTTATCACTTAATTCACCCCTCCACTTT. It specifies CASSLSLNSPLHF.